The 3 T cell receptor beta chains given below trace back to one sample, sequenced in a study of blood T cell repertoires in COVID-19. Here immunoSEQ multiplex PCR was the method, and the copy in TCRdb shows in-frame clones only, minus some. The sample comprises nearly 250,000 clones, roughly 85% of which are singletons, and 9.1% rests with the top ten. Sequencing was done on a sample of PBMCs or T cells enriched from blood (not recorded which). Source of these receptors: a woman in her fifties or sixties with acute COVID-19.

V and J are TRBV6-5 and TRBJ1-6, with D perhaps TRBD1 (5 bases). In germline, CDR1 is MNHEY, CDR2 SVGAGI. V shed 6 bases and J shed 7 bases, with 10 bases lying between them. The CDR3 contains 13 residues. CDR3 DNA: TGTGCCAGCAGCAGGGAGGGAAATTCACCCCTCCACTTT. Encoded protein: CASSREGNSPLHF.

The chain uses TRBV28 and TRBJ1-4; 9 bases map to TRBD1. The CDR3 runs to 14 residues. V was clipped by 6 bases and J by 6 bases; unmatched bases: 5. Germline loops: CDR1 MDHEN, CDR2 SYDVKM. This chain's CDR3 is CASRSDRGHEKLFF. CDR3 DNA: TGTGCCAGCAGATCGGACAGGGGCCATGAAAAACTGTTTTTT.

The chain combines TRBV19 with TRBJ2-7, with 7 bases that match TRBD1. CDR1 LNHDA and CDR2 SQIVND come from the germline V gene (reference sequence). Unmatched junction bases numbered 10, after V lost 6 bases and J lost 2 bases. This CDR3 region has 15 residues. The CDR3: CASSRFGTEPYEQYF. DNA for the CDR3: TGTGCCAGTAGCAGATTCGGGACAGAGCCCTACGAGCAGTACTTC.